The next 25 T cell receptor beta chains were all read from a single sample in a study of blood T cells in healthy people across ages. A J-beta primer mix and a sample-barcoded 5' primer were used in a second PCR of roughly 6 to 11 cycles. TCRdb recomputed calls from the 5' RACE reads with MiXCR, one row per CDR3 protein. The table has hundreds of thousands of distinct CDR3 sequences, roughly 58% seen once. Sequenced: blood. These receptors all stem from a man aged 55 to 70 in good health.

This chain connects TRBV12-3 or TRBV12-4 to TRBJ2-5, with 14 bases that match TRBD2. With V trimmed by 6 bases and J by 4 bases, 7 bases remained unmatched. The CDR3 runs 16 residues. CDR3 sequence reads: CASSPGTSGGRETQYF. As DNA, the CDR3 is TGTGCCAGCAGCCCCGGGACTAGCGGGGGAAGAGAGACCCAGTACTTC.

V and J are TRBV15 and TRBJ1-2; TRBD1 might be the D (5 bases). CDR3 size: 14 residues. Germline assignment: CDR1 LNHNV and CDR2 YYDKDF (reference sequence). V lost 9 bases to trimming and J lost 2 bases, with 16 bases between them. The CDR3 is CATTFGGGNYGYTF. The DNA for the CDR3 is TGTGCCACGACCTTTGGCGGGGGGAACTATGGCTACACCTTC.

The sample holds a few counts of this clonotype. The chain links TRBV4-1 to TRBJ2-5; the D is unclear. The V gene lost 1 base and the J gene lost 1 base, with 13 bases spanning the gap. The CDR3 runs to 16 residues. Germline CDR1 reads MGHRA; CDR2 reads YSYEKL. The CDR3 sequence: CASSQVRPRPQETQYF. CDR3 coding DNA: TGCGCCAGCAGCCAAGTACGGCCACGGCCCCAAGAGACCCAGTACTTC.

This clonotype was recorded a few times. CDR3 sequence reads: CASSLGAGTANTEAFF. In DNA, the CDR3 is TGCGCCAGCAGCTTGGGGGCCGGGACAGCAAACACTGAAGCTTTCTTT. The V gene is TRBV5-1, the J gene TRBJ1-1, with 7 bases identical to TRBD1. This CDR3 has 16 amino acids. CDR1 SGHRS and CDR2 YFSETQ come from the germline V gene. The V gene end was trimmed by 0 bases and the J gene end by 2 bases; junction bases not matched to a gene: 7.

The chain joins TRBV6-6 to TRBJ1-2; the match to TRBD1 covers 8 bases. Germline values: CDR1 MNHNY, CDR2 SVGAGI (reference sequence). This CDR3 contains 16 residues. V was clipped by 6 bases and J by 5 bases; unmatched bases: 14. The CDR3 reads CASSSRDRTISYGYTF. The CDR3, as DNA: TGTGCCAGCAGCTCTAGGGACAGGACGATCTCTTATGGCTACACCTTC.

This clonotype was observed many times. The rearrangement links TRBV3-1 to TRBJ2-5; D remains ambiguous. Germline V gene sequence: CDR1 LGHDT, CDR2 YNNKEL (reference sequence). The CDR3 totals 14 residues. The V end lost 0 bases, the J end lost 4 bases, and 9 bases lay between the germline ends. The CDR3 loop is CASSQDLVGETQYF. The CDR3 region has the DNA TGTGCCAGCAGCCAAGATCTAGTCGGAGAGACCCAGTACTTC.

The chain is built from TRBV6-6 and TRBJ1-2; D possibly corresponds to TRBD1 (5 bases). CDR1 is MNHNY, CDR2 SVGAGI, per germline (reference sequence). The CDR3 has 14 residues. V lost 2 bases and J lost 2, with 9 bases in between. The CDR3 DNA reads as TGTGCCAGCAGTTACGACAGCACCAACTATGGCTACACCTTC. It yields the protein CASSYDSTNYGYTF.

This clonotype was seen once. The J gene is TRBJ1-4, the V gene TRBV15; a weak D match, TRBD1 (5 bases). CDR1 is LNHNV, CDR2 YYDKDF, per germline (reference sequence). V lost 0 bases and J 5 bases, leaving 13 bases between the germline ends. The CDR3 length is 16 residues. The DNA of the CDR3 is TGTGCCACCAGCAGAGATCGGGGCAGGAACAATGAAAAACTGTTTTTT. The encoded protein is CATSRDRGRNNEKLFF.

This sequence joins TRBV7-9 and TRBJ2-5; D tentatively reads TRBD1 or TRBD2 (5 bases each). From germline, CDR1 is SEHNR and CDR2 FQNEAQ (reference sequence). This CDR3 region has 12 residues. V lost 5 bases and J lost 11, with 15 bases in between. The CDR3 sequence: CASSPTLGEQYF. The CDR3 nucleotides are TGTGCCAGCAGCCCCACCCTAGGGGAGCAGTACTTC.

This clonotype has more than one count but fewer than ten. The chain has TRBV4-1 and TRBJ2-5; no definite D call. The V end was cut by 5 bases, the J end by 3 bases, with 16 bases between. The V gene's germline CDR1 is MGHRA and CDR2 YSYEKL. The CDR3 is 15 amino acids. Written as DNA, the CDR3 is TGCGCCAGCAGCAACCTCTTAGGGATTGAAGAGACCCAGTACTTC. Translating gives CASSNLLGIEETQYF.

The rearrangement uses TRBV12-3 or TRBV12-4 and TRBJ2-1, with TRBD2 identical over 7 bases. CDR3 length equals 14 residues. With 3 bases clipped from V and 9 bases from J, the junction kept 8 bases outside the gene matches. The CDR3 coding sequence is TGTGCCAGCAGTTTGGGTCGGGGGGTGAGTGAGCAGTTCTTC. This encodes CASSLGRGVSEQFF.

J is TRBJ2-1 and V is TRBV5-1; 7 bases line up with TRBD2. The length of the CDR3 is 14 residues. Germline V lookup: CDR1 SGHRS, CDR2 YFSETQ. J gave up 10 bases and V 4 bases, and 11 bases lay outside the gene matches. In DNA form, the CDR3 reads TGCGCCAGCAGCATCGAGCGGGGCCCTAGAGAGCAGTTCTTC. Protein sequence: CASSIERGPREQFF.

There are a few counts of this clonotype. The V and J genes are TRBV10-3 and TRBJ2-5; D ambiguous. The length of the CDR3 is 12 residues. From germline, CDR1 is ENHRY and CDR2 SYGVKD. With 3 bases removed from V and 0 bases from J, the gap between germline ends came to 2 bases. The CDR3 nucleotides are TGTGCCATCAGTGATAACCAAGAGACCCAGTACTTC. Translating it yields CAISDNQETQYF.

This clonotype came up a few times. The rearrangement links TRBV27 to TRBJ2-4; D uncertain. The J call could be wrong; TRBJ2-7 is a better fit for the DNA end. The CDR3 runs 14 residues. Germline-derived CDR1 and CDR2 are MNHEY and SMNVEV (reference sequence). This chain's CDR3 is CASSLSRVFREQYF. The DNA of the CDR3 is TGTGCCAGCAGTTTATCGAGAGTTTTCCGCGAGCAGTACTTC.

V gene TRBV12-3 or TRBV12-4 combines with J gene TRBJ2-6, with 7 positions matching TRBD1. The J segment lost 0 bases and the V segment lost 5 bases, leaving 4 bases of the junction unmatched. The length of the CDR3 is 16 residues. CDR3 coding DNA: TGTGCCAGCAGTGGACAGGCGAGCTCTGGGGCCAACGTCCTGACTTTC. It yields the protein CASSGQASSGANVLTF.

The V call is TRBV4-1, the J call TRBJ1-6, with no clear D. CDR1 MGHRA and CDR2 YSYEKL come from the germline V gene. The CDR3 is 15 amino acids. The V end was cut by 1 base, the J end by 7 bases, with 11 bases between. CDR3 sequence: CASSQATAVNSPLHF. The CDR3 DNA sequence: TGCGCCAGCAGCCAAGCAACAGCGGTGAATTCACCCCTCCACTTT.

This clonotype was counted between two and nine times. The gene calls are TRBV7-2 and TRBJ2-1, with 10 bases lining up with TRBD2. This CDR3 has 16 residues. Germline CDR1 reads SGHTA; CDR2 reads FQGNSA. J was trimmed by 0 bases and V by 4 bases; bases with no gene match: 3. The CDR3 region is CASSSSGGASYNEQFF. The CDR3 DNA sequence: TGTGCCAGCAGCTCTAGCGGGGGTGCCTCCTACAATGAGCAGTTCTTC.

This clonotype was counted between two and nine times. This chain connects TRBV5-1 to TRBJ2-5; no clear D. This CDR3 comprises 15 residues. V was clipped by 4 bases and J by 5 bases, with 18 bases between them. CDR1 and CDR2 from the germline V gene are SGHRS and YFSETQ. DNA of the CDR3: TGCGCCAGCAGCCTTACAACAGACATCAGGGAGACCCAGTACTTC. It encodes CASSLTTDIRETQYF. The complete variable domain, with remaining parts taken from reference TRBV5-1 and TRBJ2-5, reads KAGVTQTPRYLIKTRGQQVTLSCSPISGHRSVSWYQQTPGQGLQFLFEYFSETQRNKGNFPGRFSGRQFSNSRSEMNVSTLELGDSALYLCASSLTTDIRETQYFGPGTRLLVL.

V gene TRBV7-2 combines with J gene TRBJ1-5; 8 bases fit TRBD1. The CDR3 has 14 amino acids. CDR1 SGHTA and CDR2 FQGNSA come from the germline V gene. The junction had 3 bases not matched to a gene; V was cut back by 1 base and J by 7 bases. The CDR3 loop reads CASSLETGAQPQHF. The CDR3 DNA reads TGTGCCAGCAGCTTAGAGACAGGGGCCCAGCCCCAGCATTTT.

The CDR3 DNA sequence: TGTGCCGGACGGACTAGTCTAACCGGGGAGCTGTTTTTT. Its protein product is CAGRTSLTGELFF. The chain carries TRBV11-2 and TRBJ2-2; 7 positions match TRBD2. Trimming cost V 11 bases and J 5 bases; bases outside gene matches: 8. The CDR3 length is 13 residues. Germline V gene sequence: CDR1 SGHAT, CDR2 FQNNGV.

In its sample, this clonotype was seen once. V and J are TRBV12-3 or TRBV12-4 and TRBJ2-5; perhaps TRBD1 as D (5 bases). V was cut by 5 bases and J by 3 bases, with 10 bases left in between. This CDR3 is built from 13 residues. The CDR3 reads CASSQGKEETQYF. The DNA for the CDR3 is TGTGCCAGCAGTCAGGGAAAGGAAGAGACCCAGTACTTC.

The V call is TRBV3-1, the J call TRBJ2-1, with D maybe TRBD1 (6 bases). Trimming removed 4 bases at V and 4 bases at J, with 8 bases between. Germline V CDR1 and CDR2: LGHDT, YNNKEL (reference sequence). The CDR3 consists of 13 residues. The CDR3 here is CASSRTVYNEQFF. CDR3 DNA sequence: TGTGCCAGCAGCCGGACAGTTTACAATGAGCAGTTCTTC.

The chain employs TRBV2 and TRBJ2-5, with D perhaps being TRBD1 or TRBD2 (5 bases each). Deletions cut 7 bases from V and 4 bases from J, with 13 bases between. The CDR3 length is 13 residues. CDR1 is SNHLY, CDR2 FYNNEI, per germline. Here the CDR3 DNA reads TGTGCCAGCAACGGACGGGGCCGAGAGACCCAGTACTTC. Protein sequence: CASNGRGRETQYF.

The table lists this clonotype with a count of one. The CDR3 nucleotides read TGCAGTGCCCCGATTCCCGGGGTAGATACGCAGTATTTT. Its protein product is CSAPIPGVDTQYF. This chain links TRBV20-1 with TRBJ2-3, with D possibly being TRBD2 (5 bases). The ends were cut back, 6 bases at V and 5 bases at J, with 15 bases in the middle. CDR1 is DFQATT and CDR2 is SNEGSKA in the germline V gene (reference sequence). This CDR3 is built from 13 residues.

The chain is built from TRBV20-1 and TRBJ1-6; the D is unclear. The V end lost 3 bases, the J end lost 5 bases, and 8 bases lay between the germline ends. There are 13 residues in the CDR3. The V gene's germline CDR1 is DFQATT and CDR2 SNEGSKA (reference sequence). CDR3: CSARSGNNSPLHF. CDR3 nucleotides: TGCAGTGCTAGGAGTGGTAATAATTCACCCCTCCACTTT.